What follows describes a single T cell receptor beta chain. The antigen remains undetermined. V lost 0 bases and J 5 bases, leaving 2 bases between the germline ends. The CDR3 sequence is 12 residues long. Germline values: CDR1 SGDLS, CDR2 YYNGEE. The record originates from a study of T-cell memory formation after mild COVID-19. Study outcomes and limitations: Clones contracting day 15 to 85 were balanced CD4/CD8; later expanders leaned CD4+. The SARS-CoV-2 specificity of second-wave clones reaching peak at day 37 remained unverified.

TCRdb analysed the 5' RACE reads with MiXCR anew, one entry per CDR3 protein. The repertoire consists of roughly 500,000 distinct CDR3 sequences, with around 21% occurring once and the leading ten covering 9.5% to 15%. V usage is TRBV9 and J usage is TRBJ2-2; the D is unclear. The receptor was isolated from an adult woman who had mild COVID-19 (a few samples of this study predate the infection). Cell type and time point are not known. Source material: PBMCs or a T cell subset sorted from them (not recorded which). The chain's CDR3 is CASSVVTGELFF. CDR3 DNA sequence: TGTGCCAGCAGCGTAGTAACCGGGGAGCTGTTTTTT.